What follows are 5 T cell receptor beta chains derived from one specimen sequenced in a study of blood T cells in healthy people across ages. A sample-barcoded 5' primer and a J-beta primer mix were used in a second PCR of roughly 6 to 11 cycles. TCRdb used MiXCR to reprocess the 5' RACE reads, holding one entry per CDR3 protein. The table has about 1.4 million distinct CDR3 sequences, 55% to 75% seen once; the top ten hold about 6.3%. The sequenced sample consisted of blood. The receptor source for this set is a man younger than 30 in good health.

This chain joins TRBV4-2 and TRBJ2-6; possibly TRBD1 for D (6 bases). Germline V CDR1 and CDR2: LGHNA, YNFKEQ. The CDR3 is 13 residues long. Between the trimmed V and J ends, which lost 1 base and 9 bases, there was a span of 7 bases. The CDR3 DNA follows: TGTGCCAGCAGCCAAGGGGGGCTCAACGTCCTGACTTTC. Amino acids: CASSQGGLNVLTF.

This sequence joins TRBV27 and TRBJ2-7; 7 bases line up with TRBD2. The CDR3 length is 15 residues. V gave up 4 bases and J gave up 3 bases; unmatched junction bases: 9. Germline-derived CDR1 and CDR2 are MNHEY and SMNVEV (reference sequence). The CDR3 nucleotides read TGTGCCAGCAGTTCCATCGGGACTACCATCTACGAGCAGTACTTC. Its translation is CASSSIGTTIYEQYF.

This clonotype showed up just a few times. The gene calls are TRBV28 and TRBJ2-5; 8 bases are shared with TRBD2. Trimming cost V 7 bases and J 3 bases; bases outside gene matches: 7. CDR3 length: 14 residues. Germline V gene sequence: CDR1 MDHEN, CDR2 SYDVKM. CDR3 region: CASMFTSGKETQYF. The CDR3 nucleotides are TGTGCCAGCATGTTTACTAGCGGAAAAGAGACCCAGTACTTC.

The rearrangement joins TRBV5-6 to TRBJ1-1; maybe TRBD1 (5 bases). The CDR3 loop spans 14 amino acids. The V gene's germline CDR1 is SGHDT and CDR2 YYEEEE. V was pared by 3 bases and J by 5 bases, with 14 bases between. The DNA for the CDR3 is TGTGCCAGCAGCTATTGGGGGGGTAGAACTGAAGCTTTCTTT. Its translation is CASSYWGGRTEAFF.

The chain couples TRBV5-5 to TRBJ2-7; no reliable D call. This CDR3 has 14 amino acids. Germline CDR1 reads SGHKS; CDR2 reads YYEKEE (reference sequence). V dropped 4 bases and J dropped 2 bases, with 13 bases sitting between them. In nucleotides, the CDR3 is TGTGCCAGCAGCCCCAACCCAGGCCCCTACGAGCAGTACTTC. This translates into CASSPNPGPYEQYF.